The 26 T cell receptor beta chains reported below all come from one sample, sequenced in a study of T cell therapy after organ transplantation. Generated by immunoSEQ multiplex PCR, the TCRdb table keeps only in-frame clones and is missing some. Seen here are 50,000 or so clones, around 93% observed once, and the top ten hold about 3.1%. What these receptors recognize is not known. Specimen: CD8+ T cells from blood, collected before autologous CMV-specific T cell therapy. Every receptor here comes from a human patient who had received a solid organ transplant and had CMV disease.

This sequence joins TRBV7-3 and TRBJ1-1, with 9 bases matching TRBD1. CDR3 length: 18 residues. In germline, CDR1 is SGHTA, CDR2 FQGTGA. J gave up 1 base and V 3 bases, and 12 bases lay outside the gene matches. CDR3 protein: CASSFLTYGQGTNTEAFF. The CDR3 nucleotides are TGTGCCAGCAGCTTCTTAACGTATGGACAGGGGACGAACACTGAAGCTTTCTTT.

CDR3 DNA: TGTGCCAGCAGCCCCGGGCGGGATCTGGGGACCGGGGAGCTGTTTTTT. This sequence encodes CASSPGRDLGTGELFF. The rearrangement links TRBV5-8 to TRBJ2-2, with D tentatively TRBD2 (6 bases). The V gene lost 4 bases and the J gene lost 5 bases, with 18 bases spanning the gap. The germline V gene has CDR1 SGHTS and CDR2 YDEGEE. There are 16 residues in the CDR3.

The V gene is TRBV6-6, the J gene TRBJ1-3; 7 nucleotides agree with TRBD1. This CDR3 region has 14 residues. From germline, CDR1 is MNHNY and CDR2 SVGAGI (reference sequence). The J segment lost 2 bases and the V segment lost 8 bases, leaving 6 bases of the junction unmatched. The CDR3 reads CASGGGTAGNTIYF. The DNA of the CDR3 is TGTGCCAGCGGGGGGGGGACAGCTGGAAACACCATATATTTT.

The chain recombines TRBV13 with TRBJ1-1, with D possibly TRBD1 on 5 matching bases. V gave up 6 bases and J gave up 0 bases, with 8 bases separating them. Looked up from germline, CDR1 is PRHDT and CDR2 is FYEKMQ (reference sequence). There are 13 residues in the CDR3. CDR3 residues: CASSDSMNTEAFF. Written as DNA, the CDR3 is TGTGCCAGCAGTGACAGCATGAACACTGAAGCTTTCTTT.

This rearrangement joins TRBV19 to TRBJ2-1, with 9 bases identical to TRBD2. Looked up from germline, CDR1 is LNHDA and CDR2 is SQIVND (reference sequence). The V gene end was trimmed by 1 base and the J gene end by 10 bases; junction bases not matched to a gene: 8. The CDR3 is 15 amino acids. The CDR3 region has the DNA TGTGCCAGTAGTATAGTGTCTAGCGGGGCTTGGGAGCAGTTCTTC. This sequence encodes CASSIVSSGAWEQFF. Full variable domain (outside the CDR3, taken from reference TRBV19 and TRBJ2-1): DGGITQSPKYLFRKEGQNVTLSCEQNLNHDAMYWYRQDPGQGLRLIYYSQIVNDFQKGDIAEGYSVSREKKESFPLTVTSAQKNPTAFYLCASSIVSSGAWEQFFGPGTRLTVL.

This chain connects TRBV15 to TRBJ1-1; D gene ambiguous. Per the germline V gene, CDR1 is LNHNV and CDR2 is YYDKDF (reference sequence). CDR3 length: 12 residues. The V and J ends lost 0 bases and 3 bases respectively, with 2 bases between them. The CDR3 DNA reads TGTGCCACCAGCAGAGAAGACACTGAAGCTTTCTTT. This translates into CATSREDTEAFF.

The CDR3 DNA sequence: TGTGCCAGCAGCTTTTTTGGAGGGGGTTGGGACACCGGGGAGCTGTTTTTT. Its protein product is CASSFFGGGWDTGELFF. The rearrangement links TRBV11-2 to TRBJ2-2, with D perhaps matching TRBD1 or TRBD2 (6 bases each). CDR3 length: 17 amino acids. Germline CDR1 SGHAT, CDR2 FQNNGV. The V gene lost 3 bases and the J gene lost 3 bases, with 17 bases spanning the gap.

As regards this clone: Germline and junction disagree at one end, which may indicate a read error. Distinct nucleotide sequences in the sample also encode this CDR3. The chain joins TRBV5-1 to TRBJ2-5; D possibly corresponds to TRBD1 (6 bases). This CDR3 is built from 15 residues. Germline V gene lookup returns CDR1 SGHRS and CDR2 YFSETQ. CDR3 residues: CASSLGASSQETQYF. The CDR3 bases are TGTGCCAGCAGCTTGGGGGCTAGCAGTCAAGAGACCCAGTACTTC.

This clone has only one observation. The CDR3 coding sequence is TGTGCCAGCAGACTCGGAATGAACACTGAAGCTTTCTTT. Its protein product is CASRLGMNTEAFF. The chain couples TRBV6-5 to TRBJ1-1; D not resolved. Germline CDR1 and CDR2: MNHEY and SVGAGI. The CDR3 covers 13 residues. The V and J ends lost 6 bases and 0 bases respectively, with 8 bases between them.

The genes are TRBV19 and TRBJ2-1; no reliable D call. The CDR3 is 12 amino acids. Germline V gives CDR1 LNHDA, CDR2 SQIVND (reference sequence). Trimming shortened V by 3 bases and J by 5 bases, and 5 bases separated the two germline ends. The CDR3 reads CASSIGDNEQFF. The CDR3 bases are TGTGCCAGTAGTATTGGGGACAATGAGCAGTTCTTC.

V and J are TRBV6-1 and TRBJ2-7; D is perhaps TRBD2 (5 bases). Looked up from germline, CDR1 is MNHNS and CDR2 is SASEGT. Trimming took 2 bases from V and 7 from J, leaving 21 bases between them. There are 16 residues in the CDR3. This chain's CDR3 is CASSERGFVSNREQYF. The CDR3 nucleotides read TGTGCCAGCAGTGAAAGAGGGTTCGTAAGTAACCGGGAGCAGTACTTC.

This clone was counted a single time. CDR3 region: CASSLRGNYEQYF. CDR3 DNA: TGTGCCAGCAGTTTACGGGGGAACTACGAGCAGTACTTC. The V gene is TRBV27, the J gene TRBJ2-7; D possibly corresponds to TRBD2 (6 bases). From germline, CDR1 is MNHEY and CDR2 SMNVEV (reference sequence). V lost 2 bases to trimming and J lost 3 bases, with 8 bases between them. The CDR3 runs 13 residues.

This clone has more than one count but fewer than ten. The gene calls are TRBV30 and TRBJ1-5; unclear D gene. This CDR3 is 14 amino acids long. Germline values: CDR1 GTSNPN, CDR2 SVGIG (reference sequence). V lost 3 bases, J lost 0 bases, and 9 bases lay in between. The CDR3 spells CAWRGRYSNQPQHF. As DNA, the CDR3 is TGTGCCTGGAGAGGCAGGTATAGCAATCAGCCCCAGCATTTT.

The chain is built from TRBV5-6 and TRBJ1-1; D may be TRBD1 (6 bases). The ends were cut back, 4 bases at V and 1 base at J, with 11 bases in the middle. Germline CDR1 reads SGHDT; CDR2 reads YYEEEE. The CDR3 consists of 14 residues. The CDR3 DNA reads TGTGCCAGCAGCCTCTCACAGGGGAACACTGAAGCTTTCTTT. This encodes CASSLSQGNTEAFF.

The chain couples TRBV5-4 to TRBJ1-1; possible D gene TRBD1, 6 bases. This CDR3 has 15 residues. Germline V lookup: CDR1 SGHNT, CDR2 YYREEE (reference sequence). V lost 0 bases to trimming and J lost 3 bases, with 12 bases between them. Here the CDR3 reads CASSLGAGEYTEAFF. DNA for the CDR3: TGTGCCAGCAGCTTGGGTGCAGGGGAATACACTGAAGCTTTCTTT.

The rearrangement links TRBV5-1 to TRBJ2-7, with a weak D call TRBD1 (6 bases). The CDR3 runs to 14 residues. The ends were cut back, 3 bases at V and 6 bases at J, with 16 bases in the middle. Germline V gene lookup returns CDR1 SGHRS and CDR2 YFSETQ. Here the CDR3 reads CASSWGTLTLEQYF. The DNA of the CDR3 is TGCGCCAGCAGCTGGGGGACATTGACCCTCGAGCAGTACTTC.

The chain has TRBV6-5 and TRBJ2-7, with 12 bases fitting TRBD2. CDR3 length equals 15 residues. The germline CDR1 and CDR2 sequences are MNHEY and SVGAGI. The J segment lost 3 bases and the V segment lost 2 bases, leaving 2 bases of the junction unmatched. The CDR3 DNA reads TGTGCCAGCAGTTACGGGACTAGCGGGCTCTACGAGCAGTACTTC. Translating it yields CASSYGTSGLYEQYF.

The rearrangement links TRBV6-1 to TRBJ1-5, with a weak D call TRBD1 (5 bases). The CDR3 totals 14 residues. Germline CDR1 is MNHNS and CDR2 is SASEGT. The germline V and J ends were trimmed by 7 bases and 6 bases, with 16 bases remaining between them. The CDR3 protein is CASIQGEGRQPQHF. The DNA for the CDR3 is TGTGCCAGCATCCAGGGCGAGGGGCGTCAGCCCCAGCATTTT.

The CDR3: CASSASRDNIPDTQYF. The CDR3 DNA reads as TGTGCCAGCAGCGCCAGCCGGGACAATATCCCAGATACGCAGTATTTT. The V gene is TRBV11-3, the J gene TRBJ2-3; possibly TRBD1 for D (6 bases). V was shortened by 5 bases and J by 4 bases, with 19 bases between the two germline ends. The length of the CDR3 is 16 residues. The germline V gene has CDR1 SGHNT and CDR2 YENEEA.

In this sample, this clone turned up once. This chain connects TRBV5-5 to TRBJ2-7; TRBD1 aligns across 9 bases. This CDR3 has 14 amino acids. J lost 3 bases, V lost 2 bases, and 3 bases had no gene match. Germline CDR1 is SGHKS and CDR2 is YYEKEE (reference sequence). CDR3 DNA sequence: TGTGCCAGCAGCTTTACGGACAGGGGCTACGAGCAGTACTTC. Translated, it gives CASSFTDRGYEQYF.

This chain links TRBV9 with TRBJ2-5, with D possibly TRBD2 on 5 matching bases. The CDR3 consists of 15 residues. Trimming removed 4 bases from V and 3 bases from J, with 16 bases in between. CDR1 is SGDLS, CDR2 YYNGEE, per germline. The CDR3 DNA reads as TGTGCCAGCAGCCCGTCGCCGGGATCCAAAGAGACCCAGTACTTC. Translating it yields CASSPSPGSKETQYF. Based on the CDR3 plus reference TRBV9 and TRBJ2-5, the full variable domain is DSGVTQTPKHLITATGQRVTLRCSPRSGDLSVYWYQQSLDQGLQFLIQYYNGEERAKGNILERFSAQQFPDLHSELNLSSLELGDSALYFCASSPSPGSKETQYFGPGTRLLVL.

V gene TRBV30 combines with J gene TRBJ1-6; unclear D gene. Per the germline V gene, CDR1 is GTSNPN and CDR2 is SVGIG (reference sequence). The V and J ends lost 0 bases and 0 bases respectively, with 9 bases between them. The CDR3 is 16 residues long. CDR3 bases: TGTGCCTGGAGTGTGGACGGGAGCTCCTATAATTCACCCCTCCACTTT. Protein: CAWSVDGSSYNSPLHF.

J is TRBJ2-3 and V is TRBV27, with TRBD2 matching 7 bases. This CDR3 region has 16 residues. The junction had 9 bases not matched to a gene; V was cut back by 3 bases and J by 3 bases. From germline, CDR1 is MNHEY and CDR2 SMNVEV (reference sequence). The CDR3 reads CASSFRGGVRTDTQYF. The CDR3 bases are TGTGCCAGCAGTTTTCGTGGGGGGGTTAGGACAGATACGCAGTATTTT.

The CDR3 nucleotides read TGTGCCAGCAGTGCCGTCTCCTTTGAAGCTTTCTTT. This translates into CASSAVSFEAFF. The V call is TRBV25-1, the J call TRBJ1-1; D uncertain. The CDR3 extends over 12 amino acids. The germline V gene encodes CDR1 MGHDK and CDR2 SYGVNS. The germline V and J ends were trimmed by 4 bases and 7 bases, with 10 bases remaining between them. Variable domain in full (rest from reference TRBV25-1 and TRBJ1-1): EADIYQTPRYLVIGTGKKITLECSQTMGHDKMYWYQQDPGMELHLIHYSYGVNSTEKGDLSSESTVSRIRTEHFPLTLESARPSHTSQYLCASSAVSFEAFFGQGTRLTVV.

This clone was recorded only once. The chain joins TRBV14 to TRBJ2-2; 9 bases are a match to TRBD2. The CDR3 is made up of 18 amino acids. V lost 5 bases to trimming and J lost 0 bases; unmatched junction nucleotides: 10. CDR1 SGHDN and CDR2 FVKESK come from the germline V gene. The CDR3 sequence is CASSRVTSGVTNTGELFF. The CDR3 DNA sequence: TGTGCCAGCAGCAGGGTGACTAGCGGAGTGACGAACACCGGGGAGCTGTTTTTT.

The V gene is TRBV7-9, the J gene TRBJ2-2; TRBD1 matches at 9 bases. The CDR3 covers 16 residues. CDR1 and CDR2 from the germline V gene are SEHNR and FQNEAQ (reference sequence). The ends lost 4 bases at V and 6 bases at J; junction bases unmatched: 9. The CDR3 nucleotides are TGTGCCAGCAGCTCCCAGGGACAGGGCGGGGCCGGGGAGCTGTTTTTT. Its translation: CASSSQGQGGAGELFF.